This paragraph reports one TCR beta chain. TCR beta CDR3 regions were amplified from RNA. Researchers ran a first-round RT-PCR on the TCR CDR3 using the HTBI primer set. TCRdb reprocessed the multiplex PCR reads via MiXCR and lists one record per CDR3 protein. The repertoire holds approximately 410,000 distinct CDR3 sequences, with approximately 15% as singletons. This record belongs to a study of T cells in Graves' hyperthyroidism and ophthalmopathy. Study information: It was at initial diagnosis, before any treatment, that peripheral blood was collected.

Lactation, pregnancy, other autoimmune disease or uncontrolled infection excluded patients. CDR1 is MNHNS and CDR2 is SASEGT in the germline V gene. V was clipped by 1 base and J by 1 base, with 11 bases between them. CDR3 length: 15 amino acids. The TCR comes from a woman aged 18-29 years with Graves' hyperthyroidism. Sequenced: blood. The J gene is TRBJ2-7, the V gene TRBV6-1; TRBD2 might be the D (5 bases). The CDR3 sequence: CASSEGEAESYEQYF. In DNA, the CDR3 is TGTGCCAGCAGTGAAGGAGAAGCGGAATCCTACGAGCAGTACTTC.